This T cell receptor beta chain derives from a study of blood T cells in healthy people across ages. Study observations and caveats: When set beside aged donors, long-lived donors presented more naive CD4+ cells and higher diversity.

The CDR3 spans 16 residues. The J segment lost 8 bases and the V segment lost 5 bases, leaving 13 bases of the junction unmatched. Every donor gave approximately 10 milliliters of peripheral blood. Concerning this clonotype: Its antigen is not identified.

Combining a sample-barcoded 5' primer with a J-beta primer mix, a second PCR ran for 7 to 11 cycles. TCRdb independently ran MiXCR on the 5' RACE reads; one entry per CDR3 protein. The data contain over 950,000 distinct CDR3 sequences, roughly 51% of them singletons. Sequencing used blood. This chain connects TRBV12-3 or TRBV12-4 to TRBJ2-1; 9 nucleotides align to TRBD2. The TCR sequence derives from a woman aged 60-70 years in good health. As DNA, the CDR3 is TGTGCCAGCAGTCTCCCGGGACTAGCTCCTGGGGATGAGCAGTTCTTC. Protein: CASSLPGLAPGDEQFF.